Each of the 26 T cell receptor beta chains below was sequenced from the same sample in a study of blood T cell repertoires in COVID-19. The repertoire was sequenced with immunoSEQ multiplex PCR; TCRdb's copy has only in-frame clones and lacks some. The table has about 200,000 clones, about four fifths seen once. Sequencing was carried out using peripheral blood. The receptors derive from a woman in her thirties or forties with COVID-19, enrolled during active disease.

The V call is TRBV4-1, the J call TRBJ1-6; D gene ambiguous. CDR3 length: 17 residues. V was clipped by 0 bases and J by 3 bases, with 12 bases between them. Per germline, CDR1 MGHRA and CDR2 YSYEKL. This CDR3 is CASSQDGIRFYNSPLHF. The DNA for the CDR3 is TGCGCCAGCAGCCAAGACGGGATCAGGTTCTATAATTCACCCCTCCACTTT.

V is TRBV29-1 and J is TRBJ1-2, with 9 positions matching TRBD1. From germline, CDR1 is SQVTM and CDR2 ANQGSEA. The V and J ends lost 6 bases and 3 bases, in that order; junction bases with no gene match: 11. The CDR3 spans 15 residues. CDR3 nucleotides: TGCAGCGTACAGGGGGCCGAAGCGTACCACTATGGCTACACCTTC. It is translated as CSVQGAEAYHYGYTF.

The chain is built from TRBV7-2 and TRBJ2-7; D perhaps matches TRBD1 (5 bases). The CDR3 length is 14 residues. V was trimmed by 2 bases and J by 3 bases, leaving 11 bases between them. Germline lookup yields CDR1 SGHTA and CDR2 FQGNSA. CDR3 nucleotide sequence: TGTGCCAGCAGCTTAAACGCTGACAGCTACGAGCAGTACTTC. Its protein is CASSLNADSYEQYF.

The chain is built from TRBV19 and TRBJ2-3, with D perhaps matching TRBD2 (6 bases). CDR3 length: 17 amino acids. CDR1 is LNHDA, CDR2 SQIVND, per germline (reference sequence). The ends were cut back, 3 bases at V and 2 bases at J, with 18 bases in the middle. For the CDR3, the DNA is TGTGCCAGTAGTATGTGGTCTTGGAGGGAGTCCACAGATACGCAGTATTTT. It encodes CASSMWSWRESTDTQYF. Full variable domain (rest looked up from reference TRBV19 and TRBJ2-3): DGGITQSPKYLFRKEGQNVTLSCEQNLNHDAMYWYRQDPGQGLRLIYYSQIVNDFQKGDIAEGYSVSREKKESFPLTVTSAQKNPTAFYLCASSMWSWRESTDTQYFGPGTRLTVL.

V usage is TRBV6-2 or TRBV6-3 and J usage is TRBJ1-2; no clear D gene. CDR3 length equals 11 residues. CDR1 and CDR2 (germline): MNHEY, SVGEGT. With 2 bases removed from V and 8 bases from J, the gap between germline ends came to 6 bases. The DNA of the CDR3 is TGTGCCAGCAGTTACACTAGCGGCTACACCTTC. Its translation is CASSYTSGYTF.

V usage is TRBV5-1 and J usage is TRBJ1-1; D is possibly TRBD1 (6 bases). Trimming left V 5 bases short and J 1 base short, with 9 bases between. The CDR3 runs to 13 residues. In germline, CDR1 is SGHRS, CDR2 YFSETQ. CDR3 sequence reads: CASRATGNTEAFF. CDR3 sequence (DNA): TGCGCCAGCAGGGCGACAGGGAACACTGAAGCTTTCTTT.

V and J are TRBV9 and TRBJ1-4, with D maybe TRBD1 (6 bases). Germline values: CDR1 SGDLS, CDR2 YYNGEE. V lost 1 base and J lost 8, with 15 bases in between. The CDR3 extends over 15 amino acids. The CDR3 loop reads CASSVSGANTEKLFF. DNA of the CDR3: TGTGCCAGCAGCGTATCAGGGGCTAATACCGAAAAACTGTTTTTT.

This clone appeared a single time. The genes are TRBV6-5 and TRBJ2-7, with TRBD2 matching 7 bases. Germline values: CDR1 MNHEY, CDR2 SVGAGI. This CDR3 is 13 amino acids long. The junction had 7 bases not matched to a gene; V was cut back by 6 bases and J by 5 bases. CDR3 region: CASRTVGRDEQYF. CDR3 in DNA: TGTGCCAGCAGGACCGTGGGGAGGGACGAGCAGTACTTC.

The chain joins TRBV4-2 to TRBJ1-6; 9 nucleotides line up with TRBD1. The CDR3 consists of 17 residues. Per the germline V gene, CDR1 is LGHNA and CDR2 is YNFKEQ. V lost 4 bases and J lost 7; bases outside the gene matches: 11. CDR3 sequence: CASSPRAGTGHNSPLHF. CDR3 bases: TGTGCCAGCAGCCCCCGGGCCGGGACAGGGCACAATTCACCCCTCCACTTT.

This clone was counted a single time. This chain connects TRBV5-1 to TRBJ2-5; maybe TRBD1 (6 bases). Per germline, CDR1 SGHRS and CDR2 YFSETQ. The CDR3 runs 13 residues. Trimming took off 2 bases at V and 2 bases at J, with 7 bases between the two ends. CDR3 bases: TGCGCCAGCAGCTTAGGACAGCAAGAGACCCAGTACTTC. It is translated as CASSLGQQETQYF. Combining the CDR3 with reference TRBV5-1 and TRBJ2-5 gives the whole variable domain KAGVTQTPRYLIKTRGQQVTLSCSPISGHRSVSWYQQTPGQGLQFLFEYFSETQRNKGNFPGRFSGRQFSNSRSEMNVSTLELGDSALYLCASSLGQQETQYFGPGTRLLVL.

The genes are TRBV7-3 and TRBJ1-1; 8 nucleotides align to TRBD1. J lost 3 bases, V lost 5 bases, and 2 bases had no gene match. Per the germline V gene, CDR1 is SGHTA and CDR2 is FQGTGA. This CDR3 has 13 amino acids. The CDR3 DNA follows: TGTGCCAGCAGCCCACAGGGGGACACTGAAGCTTTCTTT. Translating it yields CASSPQGDTEAFF.

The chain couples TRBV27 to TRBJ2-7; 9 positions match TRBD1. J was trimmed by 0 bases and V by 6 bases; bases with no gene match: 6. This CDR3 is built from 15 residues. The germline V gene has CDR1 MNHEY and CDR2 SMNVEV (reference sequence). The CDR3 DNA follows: TGTGCCAGCAGGTTCGGGACAGGGAGCTCCTACGAGCAGTACTTC. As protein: CASRFGTGSSYEQYF.

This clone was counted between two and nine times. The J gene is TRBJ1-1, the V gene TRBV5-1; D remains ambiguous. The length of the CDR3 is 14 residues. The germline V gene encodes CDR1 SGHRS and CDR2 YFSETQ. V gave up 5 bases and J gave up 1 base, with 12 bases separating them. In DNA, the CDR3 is TGCGCCAGCAGGGATCTAAGAGGGAACACTGAAGCTTTCTTT. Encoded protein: CASRDLRGNTEAFF.

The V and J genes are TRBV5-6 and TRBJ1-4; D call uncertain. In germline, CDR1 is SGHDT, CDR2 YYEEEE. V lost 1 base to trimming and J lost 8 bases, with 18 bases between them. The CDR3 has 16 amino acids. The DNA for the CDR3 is TGTGCCAGCAGCTTGACAATTCGAGGACTGCTGGAAAAACTGTTTTTT. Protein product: CASSLTIRGLLEKLFF.

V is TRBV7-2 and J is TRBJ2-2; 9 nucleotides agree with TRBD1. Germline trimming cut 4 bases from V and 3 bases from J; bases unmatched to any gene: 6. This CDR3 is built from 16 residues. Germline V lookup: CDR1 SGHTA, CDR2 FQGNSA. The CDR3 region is CASSSDRGRDTGELFF. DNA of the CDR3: TGTGCCAGCAGCTCCGACAGGGGGAGGGACACCGGGGAGCTGTTTTTT. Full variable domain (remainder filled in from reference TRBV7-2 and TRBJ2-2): GAGVSQSPSNKVTEKGKDVELRCDPISGHTALYWYRQSLGQGLEFLIYFQGNSAPDKSGLPSDRFSAERTGGSVSTLTIQRTQQEDSAVYLCASSSDRGRDTGELFFGEGSRLTVL.

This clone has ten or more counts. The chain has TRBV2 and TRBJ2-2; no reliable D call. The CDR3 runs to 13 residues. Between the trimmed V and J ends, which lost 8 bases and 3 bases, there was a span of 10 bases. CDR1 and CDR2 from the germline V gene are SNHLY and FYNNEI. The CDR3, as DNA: TGTGCCAGCGGCCAGTCACACACCGGGGAGCTGTTTTTT. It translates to CASGQSHTGELFF.

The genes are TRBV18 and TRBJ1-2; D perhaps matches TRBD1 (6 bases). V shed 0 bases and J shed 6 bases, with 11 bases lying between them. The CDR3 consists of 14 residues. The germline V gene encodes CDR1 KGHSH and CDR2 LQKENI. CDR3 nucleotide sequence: TGTGCCAGCTCACCACCGGCAGGGGATCATGGCTACACCTTC. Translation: CASSPPAGDHGYTF.

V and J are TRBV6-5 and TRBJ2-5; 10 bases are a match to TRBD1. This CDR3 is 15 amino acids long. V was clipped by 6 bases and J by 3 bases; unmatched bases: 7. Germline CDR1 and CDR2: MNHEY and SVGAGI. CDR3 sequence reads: CASSPRTGGKETQYF. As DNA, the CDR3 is TGTGCCAGCAGCCCGAGGACAGGGGGTAAAGAGACCCAGTACTTC.

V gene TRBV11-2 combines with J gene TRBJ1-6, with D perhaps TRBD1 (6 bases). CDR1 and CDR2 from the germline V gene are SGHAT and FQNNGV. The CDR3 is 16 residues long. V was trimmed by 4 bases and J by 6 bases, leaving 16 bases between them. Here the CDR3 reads CASSYHRVVSNSPLHF. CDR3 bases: TGTGCCAGCAGCTACCACAGGGTAGTATCTAATTCACCCCTCCACTTT.

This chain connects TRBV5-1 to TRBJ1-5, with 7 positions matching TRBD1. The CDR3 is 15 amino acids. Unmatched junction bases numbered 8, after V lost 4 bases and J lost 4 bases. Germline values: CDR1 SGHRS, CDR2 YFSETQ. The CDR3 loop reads CASSQTGSGNQPQHF. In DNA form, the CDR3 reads TGCGCCAGCAGCCAGACAGGGTCGGGGAATCAGCCCCAGCATTTT.

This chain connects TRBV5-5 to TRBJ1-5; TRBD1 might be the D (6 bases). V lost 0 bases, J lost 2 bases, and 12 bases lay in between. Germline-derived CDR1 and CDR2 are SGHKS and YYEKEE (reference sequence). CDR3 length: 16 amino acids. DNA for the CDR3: TGTGCCAGCAGCTTGGGGGCCAGGGGAGGCAATCAGCCCCAGCATTTT. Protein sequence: CASSLGARGGNQPQHF.

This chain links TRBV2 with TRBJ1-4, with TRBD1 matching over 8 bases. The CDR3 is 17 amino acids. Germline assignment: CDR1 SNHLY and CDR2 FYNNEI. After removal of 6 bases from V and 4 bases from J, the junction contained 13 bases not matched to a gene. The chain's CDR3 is CASRRPGTGSLNEKLFF. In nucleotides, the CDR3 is TGTGCCAGCAGACGACCCGGGACAGGCTCACTTAATGAAAAACTGTTTTTT.

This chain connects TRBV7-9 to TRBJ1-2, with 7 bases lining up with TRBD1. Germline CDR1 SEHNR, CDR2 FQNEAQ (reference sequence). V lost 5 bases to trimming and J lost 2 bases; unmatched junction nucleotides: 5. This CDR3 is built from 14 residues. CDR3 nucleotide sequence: TGTGCCAGCAGCCCCCAACAGGGGAACTATGGCTACACCTTC. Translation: CASSPQQGNYGYTF.

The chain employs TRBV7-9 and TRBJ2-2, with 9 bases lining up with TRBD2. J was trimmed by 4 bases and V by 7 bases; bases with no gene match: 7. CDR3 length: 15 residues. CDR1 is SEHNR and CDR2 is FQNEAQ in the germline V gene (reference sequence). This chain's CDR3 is CASIRRGGGTGELFF. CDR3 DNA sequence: TGTGCCAGCATCCGGCGGGGGGGCGGCACCGGGGAGCTGTTTTTT.

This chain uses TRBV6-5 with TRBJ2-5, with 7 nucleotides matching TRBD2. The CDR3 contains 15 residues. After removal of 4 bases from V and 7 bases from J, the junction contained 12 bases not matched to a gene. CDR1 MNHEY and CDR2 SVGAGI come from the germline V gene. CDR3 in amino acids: CASSSHRREPRTQYF. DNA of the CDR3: TGTGCCAGCAGTTCTCATAGGCGGGAGCCAAGGACCCAGTACTTC.

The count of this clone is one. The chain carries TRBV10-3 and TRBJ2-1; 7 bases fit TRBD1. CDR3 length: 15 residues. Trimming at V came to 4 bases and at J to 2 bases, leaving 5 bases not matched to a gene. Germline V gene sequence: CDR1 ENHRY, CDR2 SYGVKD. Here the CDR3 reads CAISVGQGAYNEQFF. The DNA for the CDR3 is TGTGCCATCAGTGTGGGGCAGGGGGCCTACAATGAGCAGTTCTTC.